The present TCR beta chain was sequenced within a study of blood T cell repertoires in COVID-19. Study-level background: From the United States, Italy and Spain came samples of acute and convalescent COVID-19. PBMCs, B-cell-depleted T cells, or T cells provided the cDNA or gDNA that made up the material.

In the original analysis: Amplification with reference gene primers provided the estimates of nucleated cell counts. Some clones are missing from TCRdb's copy, which holds only in-frame ones; the method was immunoSEQ multiplex PCR. That table is the source of V, J and clone size, and D and trimming were worked out from the DNA. The repertoire has approximately 150,000 clones, 75% to 90% of them found once; the top ten carry 1.7%. This receptor was taken from a woman between 50 and 59 years old with acute or convalescent COVID-19. Sequenced sample: peripheral blood.

This CDR3 is CASSPTTGSTEAFF. CDR3 DNA: TGTGCCAGCAGCCCCACCACAGGGAGCACTGAAGCTTTCTTT. The chain couples TRBV7-9 to TRBJ1-1; D possibly corresponds to TRBD1 (6 bases). This CDR3 is built from 14 residues. Deletions cut 5 bases from V and 4 bases from J, with 14 bases between. Germline V gene data show CDR1 as SEHNR and CDR2 as FQNEAQ (reference sequence).